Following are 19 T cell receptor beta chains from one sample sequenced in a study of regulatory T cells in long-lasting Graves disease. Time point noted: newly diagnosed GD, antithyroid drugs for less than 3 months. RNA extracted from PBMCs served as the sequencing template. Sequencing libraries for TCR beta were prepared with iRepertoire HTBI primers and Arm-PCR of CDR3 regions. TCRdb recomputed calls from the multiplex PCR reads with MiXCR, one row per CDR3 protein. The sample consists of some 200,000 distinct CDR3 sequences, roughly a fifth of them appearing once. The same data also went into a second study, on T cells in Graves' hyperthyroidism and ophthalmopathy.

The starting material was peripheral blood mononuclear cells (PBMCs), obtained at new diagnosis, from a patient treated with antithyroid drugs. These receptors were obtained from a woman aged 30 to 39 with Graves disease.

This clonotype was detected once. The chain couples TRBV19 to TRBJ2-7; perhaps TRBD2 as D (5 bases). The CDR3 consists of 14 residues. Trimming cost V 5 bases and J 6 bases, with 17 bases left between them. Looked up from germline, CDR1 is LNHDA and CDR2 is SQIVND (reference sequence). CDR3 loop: CASSGGLTRVEQYF. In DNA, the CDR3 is TGTGCCAGTAGTGGCGGCCTCACTAGGGTCGAGCAGTACTTC.

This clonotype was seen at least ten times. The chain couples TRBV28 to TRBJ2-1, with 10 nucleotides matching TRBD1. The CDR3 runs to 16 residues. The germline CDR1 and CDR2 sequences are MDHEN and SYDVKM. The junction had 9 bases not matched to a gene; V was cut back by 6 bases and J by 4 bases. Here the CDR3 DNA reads TGTGCCAGCAGCTCTCCCGGGACAGGGGCGTACAATGAGCAGTTCTTC. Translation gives CASSSPGTGAYNEQFF.

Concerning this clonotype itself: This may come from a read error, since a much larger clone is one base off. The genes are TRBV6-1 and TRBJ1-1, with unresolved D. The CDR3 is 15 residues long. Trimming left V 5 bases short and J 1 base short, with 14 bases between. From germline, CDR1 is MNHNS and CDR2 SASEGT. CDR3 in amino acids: CASSPHTSGNTEAFF. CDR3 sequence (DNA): TGTGCCAGCAGTCCCCATACTTCAGGGAACACTGAAGCTTTCTTT.

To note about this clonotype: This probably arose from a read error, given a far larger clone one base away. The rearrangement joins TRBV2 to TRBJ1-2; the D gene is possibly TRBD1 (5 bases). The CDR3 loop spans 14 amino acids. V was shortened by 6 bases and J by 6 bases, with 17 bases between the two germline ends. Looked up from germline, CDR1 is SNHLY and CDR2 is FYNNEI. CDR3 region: CASSSPKTVHGYTF. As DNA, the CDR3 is TGTGCCAGCAGCTCCCCAAAGACAGTCCATGGCTACACCTTC.

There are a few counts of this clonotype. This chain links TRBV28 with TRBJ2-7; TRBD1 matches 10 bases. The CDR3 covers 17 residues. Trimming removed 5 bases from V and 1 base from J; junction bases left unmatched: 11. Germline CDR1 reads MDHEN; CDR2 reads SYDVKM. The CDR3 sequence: CASSPRRRQGASYEQYF. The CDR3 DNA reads TGTGCCAGCAGTCCCCGGAGGCGACAGGGGGCGTCCTACGAGCAGTACTTC.

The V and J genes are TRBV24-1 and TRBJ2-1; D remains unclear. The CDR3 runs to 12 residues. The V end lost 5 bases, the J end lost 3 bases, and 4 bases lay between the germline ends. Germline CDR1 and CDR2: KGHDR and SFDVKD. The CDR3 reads CATSGGYNEQFF. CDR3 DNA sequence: TGTGCCACCAGTGGAGGCTACAATGAGCAGTTCTTC.

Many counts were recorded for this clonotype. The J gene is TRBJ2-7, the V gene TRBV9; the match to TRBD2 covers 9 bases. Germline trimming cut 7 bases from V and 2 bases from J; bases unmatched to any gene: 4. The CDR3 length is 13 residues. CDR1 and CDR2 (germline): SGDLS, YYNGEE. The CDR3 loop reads CASGAGGPYEQYF. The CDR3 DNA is TGTGCCAGCGGAGCGGGAGGTCCCTACGAGCAGTACTTC.

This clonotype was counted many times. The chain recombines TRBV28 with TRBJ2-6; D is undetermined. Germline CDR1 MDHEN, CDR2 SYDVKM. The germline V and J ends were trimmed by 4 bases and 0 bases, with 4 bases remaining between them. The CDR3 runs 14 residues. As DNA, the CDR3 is TGTGCCAGCAGTTCTCACTCTGGGGCCAACGTCCTGACTTTC. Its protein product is CASSSHSGANVLTF.

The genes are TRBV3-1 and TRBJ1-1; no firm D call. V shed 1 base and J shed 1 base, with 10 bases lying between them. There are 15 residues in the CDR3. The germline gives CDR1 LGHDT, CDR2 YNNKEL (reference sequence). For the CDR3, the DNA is TGTGCCAGCAGCCAAGGGTCACGGGAGAACACTGAAGCTTTCTTT. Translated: CASSQGSRENTEAFF.

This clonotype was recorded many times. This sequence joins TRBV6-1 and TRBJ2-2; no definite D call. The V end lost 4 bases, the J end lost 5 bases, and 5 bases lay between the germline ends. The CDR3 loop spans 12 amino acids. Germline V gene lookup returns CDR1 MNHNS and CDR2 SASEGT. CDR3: CASSATTGELFF. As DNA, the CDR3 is TGTGCCAGCAGTGCGACGACCGGGGAGCTGTTTTTT.

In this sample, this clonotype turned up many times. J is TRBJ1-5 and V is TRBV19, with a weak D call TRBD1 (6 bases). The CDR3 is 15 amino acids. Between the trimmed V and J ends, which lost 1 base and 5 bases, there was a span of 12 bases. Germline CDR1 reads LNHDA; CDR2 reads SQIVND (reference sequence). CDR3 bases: TGTGCCAGTAGTATAGTACGAGGGGGGGATCAGCCCCAGCATTTT. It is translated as CASSIVRGGDQPQHF.

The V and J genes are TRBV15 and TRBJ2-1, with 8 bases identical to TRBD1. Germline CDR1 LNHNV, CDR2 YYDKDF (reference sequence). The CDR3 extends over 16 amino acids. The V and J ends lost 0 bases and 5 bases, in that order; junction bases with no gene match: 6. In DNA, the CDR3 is TGTGCCACCAGCAGAGATGCAACAGGGGGTCACAATGAGCAGTTCTTC. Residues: CATSRDATGGHNEQFF.

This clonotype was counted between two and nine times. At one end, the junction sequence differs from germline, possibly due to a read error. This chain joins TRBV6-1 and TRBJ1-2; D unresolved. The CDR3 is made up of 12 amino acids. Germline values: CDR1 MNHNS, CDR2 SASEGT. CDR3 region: CASSEVGYSYTF. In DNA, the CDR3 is TGTGCCAGCAGTGAAGTCGGCTATAGCTACACCTTC.

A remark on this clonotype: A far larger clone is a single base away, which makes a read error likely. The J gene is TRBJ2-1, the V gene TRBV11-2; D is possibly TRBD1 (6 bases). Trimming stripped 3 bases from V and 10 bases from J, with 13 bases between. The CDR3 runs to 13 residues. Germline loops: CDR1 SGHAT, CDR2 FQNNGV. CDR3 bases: TGTGCCAGCAGCTTTAGGCAGGGGCTCGAGCAGTTCTTC. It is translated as CASSFRQGLEQFF.

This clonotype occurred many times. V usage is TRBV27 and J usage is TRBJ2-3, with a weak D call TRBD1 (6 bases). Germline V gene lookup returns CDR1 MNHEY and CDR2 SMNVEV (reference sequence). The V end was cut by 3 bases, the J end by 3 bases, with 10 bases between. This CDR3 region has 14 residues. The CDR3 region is CASSLNRETDTQYF. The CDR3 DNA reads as TGTGCCAGCAGTTTGAACAGGGAAACAGATACGCAGTATTTT.

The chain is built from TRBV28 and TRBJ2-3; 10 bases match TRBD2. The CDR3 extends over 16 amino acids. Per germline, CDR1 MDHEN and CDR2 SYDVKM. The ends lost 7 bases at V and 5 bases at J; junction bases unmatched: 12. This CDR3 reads CASTSLEAGGRDTQYF. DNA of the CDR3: TGTGCCAGCACCTCCTTGGAAGCGGGAGGGAGAGATACGCAGTATTTT.

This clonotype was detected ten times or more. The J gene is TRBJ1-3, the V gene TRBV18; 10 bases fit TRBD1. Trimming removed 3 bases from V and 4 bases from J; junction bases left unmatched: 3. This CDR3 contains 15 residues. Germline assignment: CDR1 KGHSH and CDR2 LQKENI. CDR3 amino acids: CASSPGTGVGNTIYF. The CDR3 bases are TGTGCCAGCTCACCTGGGACAGGGGTCGGAAACACCATATATTTT.

The CDR3, as DNA: TGTGCCAGCAGTTACCTCCAAACGGAGGAGATAACCTACGAGCAGTACTTC. This gives the protein CASSYLQTEEITYEQYF. The rearrangement links TRBV6-5 to TRBJ2-7; the D gene is possibly TRBD2 (5 bases). Germline CDR1 MNHEY, CDR2 SVGAGI. The CDR3 covers 17 residues. Between the trimmed V and J ends, which lost 2 bases and 2 bases, there was a span of 19 bases.

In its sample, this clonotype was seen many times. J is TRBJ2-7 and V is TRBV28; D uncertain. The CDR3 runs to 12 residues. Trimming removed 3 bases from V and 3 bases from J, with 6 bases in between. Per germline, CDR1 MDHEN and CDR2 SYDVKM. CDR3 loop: CASSFRHYEQYF. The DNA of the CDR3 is TGTGCCAGCAGTTTTCGTCACTACGAGCAGTACTTC. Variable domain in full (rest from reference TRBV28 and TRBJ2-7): DVKVTQSSRYLVKRTGEKVFLECVQDMDHENMFWYRQDPGLGLRLIYFSYDVKMKEKGDIPEGYSVSREKKERFSLILESASTNQTSMYLCASSFRHYEQYFGPGTRLTVT.